This paragraph covers one T cell receptor (beta chain) sequence. This clonotype occurred a few times. There is no known antigen for this receptor. The input lacks base qualities; no much larger clone sits a single base away. The CDR3 runs 15 residues from the cysteine to the phenylalanine. CDR3 DNA is the only sequence kept; it has 45 bases, read in frame from the first base. Trimming removed 8 bases from V and 3 bases from J, leaving 19 bases between the germline ends. Sequences SGHAT (CDR1) and FQNNGV (CDR2) are obtained from the germline V gene. The source of the sample is a study of identical twins (dated by TCRdb to about 2016). Describing the broader study: To test whether fetal clonotypes persist, the study used deep sequencing on TCR alpha and beta repertoires from monozygotic twins, unrelated adults of various ages, and cord blood. To rule out contamination, the twin experiments were replicated at different times with different library preparation protocols.

Every donor was a healthy Caucasian. Miltenyi CD45RO+ enrichment and human naive T-cell isolation kits were used to isolate memory (CD45RO+) and naive T cells from PBMC. Receptor amplification or capture employed 5' RACE. Sequencing used an Illumina HiSeq 2000. A universal primer binding site was added through template switching, and the final cDNA carried a unique molecular identifier so that TCR cDNA molecules could be counted accurately. Specific primers in the conserved constant-segment region were used to synthesize first-strand cDNA for the TCR alpha and beta chains. Each cDNA library was double barcoded, with a SMART-Mk sample barcode plus Illumina barcodes, to control for contamination. TruSeq adapter sequences and Illumina sample barcodes were added in two successive PCR steps. TCR alpha and beta cDNA libraries were sequenced on the Illumina HiSeq platform with custom primers. For the original study's pipeline: Unique molecular identifiers were extracted from raw reads with MiGEC, and CDR3 positions were determined with MiXCR. For each individual, recombination models were inferred using an EM algorithm with the repgenHMM and IGoR tools. The tcR package in R was used for shared clonotype analysis, with sharing normalized by the product of cloneset sizes. To study raw recombination free of thymic and clonal selection effects, out-of-frame nonproductive sequences were analyzed. In-frame beta chains were kept once TCRdb had trimmed the public reads at Q25 with fastp and called clones with MiXCR. Each entry is one CDR3 protein sequence, shown with its most common DNA and genes. These V and J calls originate from TCRdb's pipeline instead of the authors' own analysis. The sample has around 240,000 distinct CDR3 sequences on record, roughly a tenth of them singletons. Of the sample, more than 8.5% is held by the ten largest clones.

Broader findings and caveats from the paper: Excess twin sharing in beta out-of-frame sequences was weaker because fewer shared sequences lowered the signal-to-noise ratio. Zero-insertion analyses could be partly confounded by invariant T cells such as MAIT and iNKT, though diverse VJ usage argued against such confounding for most clonotypes. In monozygotic twins, recombination models systematically underestimated out-of-frame TCR alpha sharing, but the models matched the sharing seen between unrelated individuals. Conclusions relied on cross-sectional statistical analysis, since the same donors could not be followed over many years. Fewer insertions were carried by abundant cord blood beta clonotypes; a weaker similar trend was observed in young adult naive repertoires, while no such trend was observed in memory repertoires. Out-of-frame TCR alpha sequences shared between twins showed an excess of low generation-probability sequences compared with coincidental sharing between unrelated individuals.

The receptor chain draws on TRBV11-2 and TRBJ1-2; matching of 5 bases hints at TRBD1 as the D gene. This sequence originates from a man aged 45 to 65 in good health. Material for sequencing was memory T cells sorted from blood. The label giving this sample's cell subset or site can be read as: CD45RO+ enriched T cells. The nucleotide sequence is given as TGTGCCAGCCTCAATGGGACCGGGCGCTACTATGGCTACACCTTC. It is translated as CASLNGTGRYYGYTF.